This TCR beta chain was recovered during a study of control samples from healthy donors and cancer patients. Libraries were prepared by immunoSEQ multiplex PCR; TCRdb keeps only in-frame clonotypes and omits some of them. The data show about 55,000 clones, roughly 95% seen once. This CDR3 spans 15 amino acids. Trimming cost V 4 bases and J 5 bases, with 15 bases left between them. Germline values: CDR1 KGHSH, CDR2 LQKENI. The sequence derives from a woman between 18 and 29 years old in good health. Sequencing was performed on blood. The rearrangement joins TRBV18 to TRBJ1-5; D is possibly TRBD1 (6 bases). CDR3 nucleotide sequence: TGTGCCAGCTCACAACAGGGTACGGGCCATCAGCCCCAGCATTTT. Its translation is CASSQQGTGHQPQHF.